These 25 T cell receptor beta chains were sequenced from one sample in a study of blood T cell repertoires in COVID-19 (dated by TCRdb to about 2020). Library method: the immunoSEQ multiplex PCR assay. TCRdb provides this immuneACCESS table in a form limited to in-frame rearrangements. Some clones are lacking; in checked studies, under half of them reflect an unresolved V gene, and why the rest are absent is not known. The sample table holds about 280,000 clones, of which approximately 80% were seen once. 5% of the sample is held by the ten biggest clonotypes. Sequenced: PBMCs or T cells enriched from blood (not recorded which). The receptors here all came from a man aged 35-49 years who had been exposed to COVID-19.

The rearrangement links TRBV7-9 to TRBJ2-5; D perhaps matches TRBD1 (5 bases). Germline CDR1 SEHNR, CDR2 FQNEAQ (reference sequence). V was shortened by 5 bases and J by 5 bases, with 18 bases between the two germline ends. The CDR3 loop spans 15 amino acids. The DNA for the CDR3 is TGTGCCAGCAGCCCTAAAATCAGGGTGGGGGAGACCCAGTACTTC. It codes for CASSPKIRVGETQYF. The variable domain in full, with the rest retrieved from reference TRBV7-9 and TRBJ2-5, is DTGVSQNPRHKITKRGQNVTFRCDPISEHNRLYWYRQTLGQGPEFLTYFQNEAQLEKSRLLSDRFSAERPKGSFSTLEIQRTEQGDSAMYLCASSPKIRVGETQYFGPGTRLLVL.

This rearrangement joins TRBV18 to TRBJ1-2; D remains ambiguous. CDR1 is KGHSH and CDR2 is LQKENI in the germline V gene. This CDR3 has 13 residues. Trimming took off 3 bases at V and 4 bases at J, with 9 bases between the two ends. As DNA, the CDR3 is TGTGCCAGCTCACCCCCAGACTTCTATGGCTACACCTTC. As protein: CASSPPDFYGYTF.

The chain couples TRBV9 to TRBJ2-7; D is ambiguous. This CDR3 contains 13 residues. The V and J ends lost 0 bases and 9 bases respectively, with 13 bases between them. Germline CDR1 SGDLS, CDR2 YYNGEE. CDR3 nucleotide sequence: TGTGCCAGCAGCGTAGACGGAGCTTTGAGGCAGTACTTC. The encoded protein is CASSVDGALRQYF.

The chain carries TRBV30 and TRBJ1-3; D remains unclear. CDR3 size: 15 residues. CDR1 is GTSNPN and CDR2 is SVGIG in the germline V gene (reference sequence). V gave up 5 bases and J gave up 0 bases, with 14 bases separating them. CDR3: CAWDRGFNSGNTIYF. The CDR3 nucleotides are TGTGCCTGGGACCGGGGATTTAACTCTGGAAACACCATATATTTT.

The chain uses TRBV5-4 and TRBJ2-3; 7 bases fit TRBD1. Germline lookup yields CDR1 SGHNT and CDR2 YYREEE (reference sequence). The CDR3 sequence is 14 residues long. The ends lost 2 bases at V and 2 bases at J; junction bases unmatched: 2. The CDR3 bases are TGTGCCAGCAGCTTAGGGGGCTACACAGATACGCAGTATTTT. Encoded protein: CASSLGGYTDTQYF.

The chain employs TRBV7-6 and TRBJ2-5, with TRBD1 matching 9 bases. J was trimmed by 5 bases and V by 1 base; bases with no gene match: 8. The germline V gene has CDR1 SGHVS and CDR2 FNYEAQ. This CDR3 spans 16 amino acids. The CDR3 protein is CASSLVGQGTYETQYF. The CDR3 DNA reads TGTGCCAGCAGCTTAGTAGGACAGGGGACTTACGAGACCCAGTACTTC.

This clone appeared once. As DNA, the CDR3 is TGTGCCAGCAGTTCCTCTGGGGGCTCCTATGGCTACACCTTC. Translated: CASSSSGGSYGYTF. The chain employs TRBV27 and TRBJ1-2; D perhaps matches TRBD1 (6 bases). Germline loops: CDR1 MNHEY, CDR2 SMNVEV (reference sequence). V was shortened by 4 bases and J by 4 bases, with 13 bases between the two germline ends. This CDR3 contains 14 residues.

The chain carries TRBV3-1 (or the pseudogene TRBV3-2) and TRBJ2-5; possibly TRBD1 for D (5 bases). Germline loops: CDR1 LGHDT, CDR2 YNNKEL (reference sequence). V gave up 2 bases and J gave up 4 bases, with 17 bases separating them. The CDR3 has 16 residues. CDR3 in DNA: TGTGCCAGCAGCCAATATGGTAGCATCCAGGGAGAGACCCAGTACTTC. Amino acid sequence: CASSQYGSIQGETQYF.

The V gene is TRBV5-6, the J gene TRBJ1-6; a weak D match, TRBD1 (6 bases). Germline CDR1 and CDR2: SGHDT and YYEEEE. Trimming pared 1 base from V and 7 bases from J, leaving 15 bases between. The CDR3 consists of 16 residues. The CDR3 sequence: CASSLFSGTRNSPLHF. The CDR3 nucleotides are TGTGCCAGCAGCTTGTTCTCCGGGACACGAAATTCACCCCTCCACTTT.

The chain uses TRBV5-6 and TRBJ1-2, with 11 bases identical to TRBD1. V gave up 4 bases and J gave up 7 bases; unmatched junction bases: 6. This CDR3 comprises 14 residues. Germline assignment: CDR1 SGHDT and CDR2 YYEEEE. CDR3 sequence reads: CASSPDRGRTGYTF. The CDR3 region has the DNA TGTGCCAGCAGCCCGGACAGGGGGCGGACTGGCTACACCTTC.

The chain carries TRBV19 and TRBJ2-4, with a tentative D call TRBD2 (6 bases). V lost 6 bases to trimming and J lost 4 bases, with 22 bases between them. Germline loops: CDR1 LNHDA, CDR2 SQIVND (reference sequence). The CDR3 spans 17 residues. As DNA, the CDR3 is TGTGCCAGTAGAACTCCGGGACCCTCCCGGGGGAAAAACATTCAGTACTTC. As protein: CASRTPGPSRGKNIQYF.

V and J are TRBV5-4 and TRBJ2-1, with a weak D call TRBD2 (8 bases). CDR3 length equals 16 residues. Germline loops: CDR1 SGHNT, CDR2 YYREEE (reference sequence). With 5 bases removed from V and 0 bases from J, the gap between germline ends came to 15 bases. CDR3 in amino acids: CASSREGASSYNEQFF. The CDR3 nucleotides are TGTGCCAGCAGTCGGGAGGGGGCAAGCTCCTACAATGAGCAGTTCTTC.

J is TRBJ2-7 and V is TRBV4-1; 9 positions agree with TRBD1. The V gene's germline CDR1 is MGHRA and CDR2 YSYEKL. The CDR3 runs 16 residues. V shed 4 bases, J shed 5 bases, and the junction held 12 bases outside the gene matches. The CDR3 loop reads CASSPGGDRVRNEQYF. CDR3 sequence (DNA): TGCGCCAGCAGCCCAGGGGGGGACAGGGTAAGGAACGAGCAGTACTTC.

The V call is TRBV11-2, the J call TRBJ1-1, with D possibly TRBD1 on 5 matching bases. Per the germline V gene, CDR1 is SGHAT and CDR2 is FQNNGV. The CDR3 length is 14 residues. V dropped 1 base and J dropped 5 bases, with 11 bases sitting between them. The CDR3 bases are TGTGCCAGCAGCTTAGCCAGGGTCGGAACTGAAGCTTTCTTT. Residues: CASSLARVGTEAFF.

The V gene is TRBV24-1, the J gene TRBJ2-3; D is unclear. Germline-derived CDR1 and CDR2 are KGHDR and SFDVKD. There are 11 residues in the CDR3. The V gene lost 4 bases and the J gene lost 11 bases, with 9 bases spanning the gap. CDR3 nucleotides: TGTGCCACCAGTGACCCAACTGAGCAGTATTTT. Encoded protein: CATSDPTEQYF.

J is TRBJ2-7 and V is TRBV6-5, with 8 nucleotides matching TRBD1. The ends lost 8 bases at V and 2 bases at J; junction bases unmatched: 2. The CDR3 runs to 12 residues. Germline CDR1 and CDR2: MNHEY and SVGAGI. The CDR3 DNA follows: TGTGCCAGCGGACAGGGACCCTACGAGCAGTACTTC. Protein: CASGQGPYEQYF.

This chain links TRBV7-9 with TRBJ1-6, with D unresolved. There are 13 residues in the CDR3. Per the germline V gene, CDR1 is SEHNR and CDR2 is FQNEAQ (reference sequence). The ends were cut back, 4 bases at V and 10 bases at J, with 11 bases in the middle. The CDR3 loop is CASSSDQVSPLHF. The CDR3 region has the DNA TGTGCCAGCAGCTCGGATCAGGTGTCACCCCTCCACTTT.

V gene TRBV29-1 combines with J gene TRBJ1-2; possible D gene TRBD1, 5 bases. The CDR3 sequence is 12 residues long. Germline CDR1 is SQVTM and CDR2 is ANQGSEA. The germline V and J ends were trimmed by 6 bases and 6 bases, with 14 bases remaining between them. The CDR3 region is CSVEGSTDGYTF. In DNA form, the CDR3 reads TGCAGCGTGGAGGGGTCCACCGATGGCTACACCTTC.

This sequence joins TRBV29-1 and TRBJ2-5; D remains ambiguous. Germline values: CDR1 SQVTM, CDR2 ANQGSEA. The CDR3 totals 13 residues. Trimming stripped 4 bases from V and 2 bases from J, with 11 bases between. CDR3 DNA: TGCAGCGTTGTAGAACAGATTCAAGAGACCCAGTACTTC. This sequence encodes CSVVEQIQETQYF.

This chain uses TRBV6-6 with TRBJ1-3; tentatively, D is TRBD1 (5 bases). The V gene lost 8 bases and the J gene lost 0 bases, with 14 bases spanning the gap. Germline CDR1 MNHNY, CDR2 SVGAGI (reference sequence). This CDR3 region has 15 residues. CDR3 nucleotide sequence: TGTGCCAGCCGTACCCGACAGAGCTCTGGAAACACCATATATTTT. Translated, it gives CASRTRQSSGNTIYF.

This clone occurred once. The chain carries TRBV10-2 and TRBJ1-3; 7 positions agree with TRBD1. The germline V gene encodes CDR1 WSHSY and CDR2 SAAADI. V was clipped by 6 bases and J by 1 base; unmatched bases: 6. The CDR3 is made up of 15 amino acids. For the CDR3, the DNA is TGCGCCAGCAGGGGAACAGGGGAGTCTGGAAACACCATATATTTT. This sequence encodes CASRGTGESGNTIYF.

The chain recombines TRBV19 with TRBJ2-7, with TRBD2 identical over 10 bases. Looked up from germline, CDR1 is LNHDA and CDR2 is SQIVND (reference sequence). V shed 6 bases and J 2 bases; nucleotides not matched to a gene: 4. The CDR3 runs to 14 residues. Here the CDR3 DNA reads TGTGCCAGTAGGCGGACTAGCGGTACCTACGAGCAGTACTTC. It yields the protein CASRRTSGTYEQYF.

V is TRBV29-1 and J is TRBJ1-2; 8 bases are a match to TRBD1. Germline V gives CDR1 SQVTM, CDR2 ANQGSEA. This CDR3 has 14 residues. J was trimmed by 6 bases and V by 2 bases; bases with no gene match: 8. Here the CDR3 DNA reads TGCAGCGTTGAAACCCCGACAGGGGATCATGGCTACACCTTC. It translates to CSVETPTGDHGYTF.

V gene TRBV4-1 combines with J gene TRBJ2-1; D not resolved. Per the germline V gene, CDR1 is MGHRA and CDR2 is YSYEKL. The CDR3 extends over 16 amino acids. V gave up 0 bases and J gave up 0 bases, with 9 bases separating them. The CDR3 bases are TGCGCCAGCAGCCAAGAACCCCTAAACTCCTACAATGAGCAGTTCTTC. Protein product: CASSQEPLNSYNEQFF.

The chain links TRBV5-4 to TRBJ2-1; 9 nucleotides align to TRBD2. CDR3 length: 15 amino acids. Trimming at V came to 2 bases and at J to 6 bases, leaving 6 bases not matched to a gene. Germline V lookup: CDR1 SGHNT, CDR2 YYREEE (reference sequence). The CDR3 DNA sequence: TGTGCCAGCAGCTTTAAGCGGGAGGTGGTCAATGAGCAGTTCTTC. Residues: CASSFKREVVNEQFF. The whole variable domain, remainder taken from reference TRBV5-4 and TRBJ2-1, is ETGVTQSPTHLIKTRGQQVTLRCSSQSGHNTVSWYQQALGQGPQFIFQYYREEENGRGNFPPRFSGLQFPNYSSELNVNALELDDSALYLCASSFKREVVNEQFFGPGTRLTVL.